This T cell receptor beta chain comes out of a study of cytomegalovirus exposure and HLA in healthy donors. Study findings and constraints: Association with HLA alleles at 0.05 false discovery rate was found for 16,951 TCR beta sequences in a later analysis. Across all donors, roughly uniform sequencing depth was an assumption of the presence/absence analyses. Later, an analysis showed that TCR beta chains associated with HLA were more clonally expanded than others that were equally common. One later analysis reportedly identified an Asian-associated ancestry cluster that showed fewer N-insertions than the roughly 670-donor mean.

As concerns this clone: Its antigen is still unknown.

The CDR3 is made up of 14 amino acids. Germline CDR1 and CDR2: GTSNPN and SVGIG (reference sequence). With 0 bases clipped from V and 6 bases from J, the junction kept 3 bases outside the gene matches. The primer mix had 60 Vbeta and 13 Jbeta primers. Only in-frame clones appear in the TCRdb table, and some are missing; sequencing was by immunoSEQ multiplex PCR. The sample has around 280,000 clones; around 90% are singletons. This TCR derives from a young woman in good health and CMV-seronegative. The sample comprised PBMCs. The chain has TRBV30 and TRBJ2-2; 8 nucleotides align to TRBD2. The CDR3 region has the DNA TGTGCCTGGAGTGTTGGCGGGGGGTCCGGGGAGCTGTTTTTT. This encodes CAWSVGGGSGELFF.